Only one count was recorded for the clone carrying this TCR beta chain. The sample comes from a study of control samples from healthy donors and cancer patients. Sequencing used immunoSEQ multiplex PCR; TCRdb keeps in-frame clones, though not all of them. The sample has 35,000 to 40,000 clones; around four fifths are singletons. The sample comprised PBMCs. This TCR was sampled from an older woman with lung cancer.

This chain's CDR3 is CASSLAGAQETQYF. The CDR3, as DNA: TGTGCCAGCAGCTTGGCAGGGGCCCAAGAGACCCAGTACTTC. The chain links TRBV7-9 to TRBJ2-5, with D perhaps matching TRBD1 (6 bases). CDR1 is SEHNR and CDR2 is FQNEAQ in the germline V gene (reference sequence). The CDR3 is 14 residues long. V shed 3 bases and J shed 1 base, with 9 bases lying between them.